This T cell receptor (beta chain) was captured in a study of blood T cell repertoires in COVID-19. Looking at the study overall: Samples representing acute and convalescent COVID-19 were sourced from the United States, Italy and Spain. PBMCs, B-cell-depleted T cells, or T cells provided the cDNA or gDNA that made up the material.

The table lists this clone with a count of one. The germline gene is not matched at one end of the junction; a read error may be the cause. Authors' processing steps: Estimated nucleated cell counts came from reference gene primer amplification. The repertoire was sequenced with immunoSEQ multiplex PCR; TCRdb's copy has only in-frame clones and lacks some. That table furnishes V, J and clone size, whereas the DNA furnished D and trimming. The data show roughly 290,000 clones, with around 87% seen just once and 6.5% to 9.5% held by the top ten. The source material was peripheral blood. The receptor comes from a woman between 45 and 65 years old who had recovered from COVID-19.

The CDR3 protein is CAGSQDPSRDQPQHF. Written as DNA, the CDR3 is TGTGCCGGCAGCCAAGATCCCTCAAGAGATCAGCCCCAGCATTTT. The chain is built from TRBV3-1 (or the pseudogene TRBV3-2) and TRBJ1-5; D unclear. The CDR3 contains 15 residues. Germline V gene sequence: CDR1 LGHDT, CDR2 YNNKEL (reference sequence).